A selection of T cell receptor beta chains follows, all from one sample in a study of control samples from healthy donors and cancer patients. The method was immunoSEQ multiplex PCR; TCRdb's version includes in-frame clones alone and lacks a portion of them. The table shows some 58,000 clones, with about 89% occurring only once. The sequenced sample consisted of PBMCs. Receptors originate from an older woman with lung cancer. Each CDR3 is given with its conserved first and last residue. The D gene is left open where the match is weak.

v_gene	j_gene	d_gene	CDR3aa
TRBV6-5	TRBJ1-3	.	CASRDTYSGNTIYF
TRBV28	TRBJ2-1	TRBD2	CASSLLTSGGYNEQFF
TRBV3-1/TRBV3-2	TRBJ2-4	TRBD1	CASSPGQGRGQNIQYF
TRBV27	TRBJ2-1	.	CASSPGGVYNEQFF
TRBV24-1	TRBJ2-1	TRBD2	CATSDFYASGSPFEQFF
TRBV5-1	TRBJ2-5	.	CASSLRERGETQYF
TRBV9	TRBJ2-1	.	CASSVGVGPSSYNEQFF
TRBV5-4	TRBJ1-3	TRBD1	CASSTGTGGTSGNTIYF
TRBV27	TRBJ1-6	.	CASSLGGFVNSPLHF
TRBV28	TRBJ2-7	.	CASTQFAYEQYF
TRBV6-6	TRBJ2-1	TRBD2	CASRPGLAGGNEQFF
TRBV7-3	TRBJ2-3	.	CASSLADRNTQYF
TRBV5-4	TRBJ2-7	.	CASSLDDGPYEQYF
TRBV5-6	TRBJ2-7	.	CASSFPSPYEQYF
TRBV5-4	TRBJ2-7	.	CASSSPSGQGRWEQYF
TRBV5-1	TRBJ1-1	.	CASSLFRGDSEAFF
TRBV5-6	TRBJ2-7	.	CASSLDPYYEQYF
TRBV7-9	TRBJ1-4	.	CASSSGHTNEKLFF
TRBV30	TRBJ2-3	TRBD1	CAWLDHRGGTDTQYF
TRBV5-1	TRBJ1-1	.	CASSSLGARTEAFF
TRBV3-1/TRBV3-2	TRBJ2-2	.	CASSQDSFRGTGELFF
TRBV5-1	TRBJ2-7	TRBD2	CASSLVPGRDEQYF
TRBV5-6	TRBJ2-3	TRBD2	CASSLVGRPDTQYF
TRBV28	TRBJ1-5	.	CASSLVGNQPQHF
TRBV7-3	TRBJ2-3	TRBD2	CASSLGGSSGDTQYF
TRBV5-1	TRBJ2-5	TRBD2	CASSLGGSGLETQYF
TRBV5-5	TRBJ1-5	TRBD1	CASSYGQGAINQPQHF
TRBV3-1/TRBV3-2	TRBJ2-5	.	CASSQDGTRSGTQYF
TRBV4-1	TRBJ2-7	TRBD1	CASSQAPTGTGGYEQYF